This T cell receptor beta chain originates from a study of T-cell reconstitution after alpha-beta-depleted transplantation in children. Germline values: CDR1 SGHAT, CDR2 FQNNGV. The CDR3 has 15 amino acids. Trimming pared 5 bases from V and 5 bases from J, leaving 17 bases between. Researchers prepared the TCRbeta library using unique molecular identifiers, the study reports. One entry per CDR3 protein, called by TCRdb with MiXCR from the PCR reads. The table records a few hundred thousand distinct CDR3 sequences, approximately 13% of them present only once. Sequencing was performed on PBMCs, mostly from graft donor cells, taken 360 days after TCRalphabeta/CD19-depleted stem cell transplant. The chain joins TRBV11-2 to TRBJ2-3; a weak D match, TRBD2 (6 bases). The sequence was obtained from a male patient between 10 and 17 years old who had a stem cell transplant for acute myeloid leukemia, so the T cells may come from the graft donor. DNA of the CDR3: TGTGCCAGCAGCGTTAGCGGAAGCCTGGGAGATACGCAGTATTTT. Translation: CASSVSGSLGDTQYF.